The TCR beta chain under discussion was sequenced for a study of beta chain features in type 1 diabetes. The V end was cut by 0 bases, the J end by 3 bases, with 10 bases between. The CDR3 runs 15 residues. From germline, CDR1 is SGDLS and CDR2 YYNGEE. CD4+ naive, central memory, regulatory and stem cell-like memory cells were sorted via CD45RO/CCR7/CD25/CD127/CD95/CD27. Every isolated RNA sample was fully reverse transcribed, so sequencing captured expressed TCRB transcripts. The table came from immunoSEQ multiplex PCR; TCRdb's copy has only in-frame clones and leaves some out. The data show hundreds of thousands of clones, with about 32% seen just once and 0.06% to 0.07% held by the top ten.

Sequenced sample: naive CD4+ T cells from blood. This sequence joins TRBV9 and TRBJ2-1, with D maybe TRBD2 (6 bases). The sequence came from a man aged 18 to 35 in good health. This CDR3 reads CASSVVSSGYNEQFF. The CDR3 DNA reads as TGTGCCAGCAGCGTAGTGAGTAGCGGCTACAATGAGCAGTTCTTC. The entire variable domain, with the rest obtained from reference TRBV9 and TRBJ2-1, is as follows: DSGVTQTPKHLITATGQRVTLRCSPRSGDLSVYWYQQSLDQGLQFLIQYYNGEERAKGNILERFSAQQFPDLHSELNLSSLELGDSALYFCASSVVSSGYNEQFFGPGTRLTVL.